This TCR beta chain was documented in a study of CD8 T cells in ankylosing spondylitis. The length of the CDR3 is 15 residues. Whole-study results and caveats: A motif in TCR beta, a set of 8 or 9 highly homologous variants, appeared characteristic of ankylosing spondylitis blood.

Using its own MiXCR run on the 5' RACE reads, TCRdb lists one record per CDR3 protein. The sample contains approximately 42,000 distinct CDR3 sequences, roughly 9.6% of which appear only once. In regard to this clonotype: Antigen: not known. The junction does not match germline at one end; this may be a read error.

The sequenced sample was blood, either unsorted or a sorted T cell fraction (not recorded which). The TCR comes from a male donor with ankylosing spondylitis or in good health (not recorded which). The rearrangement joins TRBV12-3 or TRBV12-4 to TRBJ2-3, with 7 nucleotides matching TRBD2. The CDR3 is CASSLIGTNTDTQYF. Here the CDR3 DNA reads TGTGCCAGTAGTTTAATCGGGACTAACACAGATACGCAGTATTTT.